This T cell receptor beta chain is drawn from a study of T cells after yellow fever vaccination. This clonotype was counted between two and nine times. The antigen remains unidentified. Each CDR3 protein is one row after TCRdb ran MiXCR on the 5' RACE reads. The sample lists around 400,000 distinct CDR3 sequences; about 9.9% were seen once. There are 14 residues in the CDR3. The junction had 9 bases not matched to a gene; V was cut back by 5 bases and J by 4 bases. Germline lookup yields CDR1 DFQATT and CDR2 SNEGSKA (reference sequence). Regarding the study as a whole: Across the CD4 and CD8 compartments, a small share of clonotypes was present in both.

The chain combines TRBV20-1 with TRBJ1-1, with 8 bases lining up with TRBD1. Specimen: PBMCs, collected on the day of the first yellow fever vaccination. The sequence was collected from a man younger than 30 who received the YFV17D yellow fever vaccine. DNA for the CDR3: TGCAGTGCTTCCACCCCGACAGGGGCCACTGAAGCTTTCTTT. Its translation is CSASTPTGATEAFF.